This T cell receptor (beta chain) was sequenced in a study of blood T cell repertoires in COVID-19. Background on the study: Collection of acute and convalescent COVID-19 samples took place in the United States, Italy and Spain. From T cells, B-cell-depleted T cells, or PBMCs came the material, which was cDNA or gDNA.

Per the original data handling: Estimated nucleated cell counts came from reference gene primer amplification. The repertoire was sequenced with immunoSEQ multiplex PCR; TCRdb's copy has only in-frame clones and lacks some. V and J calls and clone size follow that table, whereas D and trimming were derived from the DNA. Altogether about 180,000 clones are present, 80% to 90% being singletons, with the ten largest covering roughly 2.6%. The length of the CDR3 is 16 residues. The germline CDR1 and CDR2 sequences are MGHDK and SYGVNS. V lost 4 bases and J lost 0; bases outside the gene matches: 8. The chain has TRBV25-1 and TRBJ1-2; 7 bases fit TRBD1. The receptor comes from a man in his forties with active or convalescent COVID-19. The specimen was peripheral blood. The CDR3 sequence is CASSGTGAGANYGYTF. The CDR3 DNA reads TGTGCCAGCAGTGGGACAGGTGCAGGAGCTAACTATGGCTACACCTTC.